What follows are 5 T cell receptor beta chains derived from one specimen sequenced in a study of T-cell memory formation after mild COVID-19. TCRdb reprocessed the 5' RACE reads via MiXCR and lists one record per CDR3 protein. The table includes fewer than 250,000 distinct CDR3 sequences, 15% detected once. The sequenced sample was PBMCs or a T cell subset sorted from them (not recorded which). These receptor sequences come from an adult woman who had mild COVID-19 (a few samples of this study predate the infection). Cell type and time point are not known.

This chain links TRBV20-1 with TRBJ1-1, with D uncertain. V lost 3 bases and J lost 2, with 16 bases in between. This CDR3 region has 15 residues. CDR1 is DFQATT and CDR2 is SNEGSKA in the germline V gene (reference sequence). CDR3 amino acids: CSARYGSGGNTEAFF. CDR3 in DNA: TGCAGTGCTAGGTATGGTTCGGGCGGTAACACTGAAGCTTTCTTT.

This clonotype was counted only a few times. The chain couples TRBV4-2 to TRBJ2-5; possibly TRBD2 for D (7 bases). Germline CDR1 LGHNA, CDR2 YNFKEQ. V shed 3 bases and J shed 4 bases, with 18 bases lying between them. The CDR3 has 16 residues. CDR3 sequence reads: CASSHPGRGARETQYF. CDR3 nucleotide sequence: TGTGCCAGCAGCCATCCTGGACGGGGGGCCCGAGAGACCCAGTACTTC.

The table lists this clonotype with a few counts. The rearrangement uses TRBV4-1 and TRBJ1-5; D not resolved. Germline V lookup: CDR1 MGHRA, CDR2 YSYEKL. Trimming took 0 bases from V and 4 from J, leaving 7 bases between them. The CDR3 consists of 14 residues. As DNA, the CDR3 is TGCGCCAGCAGCCAAGATCTCCGGAATCAGCCCCAGCATTTT. Translated, it gives CASSQDLRNQPQHF.

The chain has TRBV20-1 and TRBJ1-3, with 7 bases lining up with TRBD1. CDR1 and CDR2 (germline): DFQATT, SNEGSKA (reference sequence). The CDR3 is 15 amino acids. V lost 6 bases, J lost 6 bases, and 14 bases stayed unmatched. CDR3: CSAPFRQGRENTIYF. In DNA, the CDR3 is TGCAGTGCGCCGTTCCGACAGGGAAGAGAAAACACCATATATTTT.

This clonotype occurred a few times. This rearrangement joins TRBV19 to TRBJ2-1, with 9 bases matching TRBD2. After removal of 5 bases from V and 6 bases from J, the junction contained 8 bases not matched to a gene. This CDR3 has 15 amino acids. Germline lookup yields CDR1 LNHDA and CDR2 SQIVND (reference sequence). CDR3 sequence (DNA): TGTGCCAGTAGTGCATCGGGACTAGCCTTCAATGAGCAGTTCTTC. The encoded protein is CASSASGLAFNEQFF.